This T cell receptor beta chain was profiled in a study of T cell changes during pregnancy in multiple sclerosis. The data were produced by immunoSEQ multiplex PCR, yet TCRdb's version contains in-frame clones alone and is incomplete. The table lists some 40,000 clones, 92% of them singletons. Between the trimmed V and J ends, which lost 8 bases and 5 bases, there was a span of 12 bases. This CDR3 region has 12 residues. CDR1 MNHNS and CDR2 SASEGT come from the germline V gene. The source is a female donor with multiple sclerosis, enrolled in a pregnancy study. This chain joins TRBV6-1 and TRBJ2-5; D is perhaps TRBD1 (6 bases). The sequencing used CD8+ T cells from peripheral blood mononuclear cells, collected before pregnancy. DNA of the CDR3: TGTGCCAGCTTGACGAGGGGGGAGACCCAGTACTTC. This encodes CASLTRGETQYF.